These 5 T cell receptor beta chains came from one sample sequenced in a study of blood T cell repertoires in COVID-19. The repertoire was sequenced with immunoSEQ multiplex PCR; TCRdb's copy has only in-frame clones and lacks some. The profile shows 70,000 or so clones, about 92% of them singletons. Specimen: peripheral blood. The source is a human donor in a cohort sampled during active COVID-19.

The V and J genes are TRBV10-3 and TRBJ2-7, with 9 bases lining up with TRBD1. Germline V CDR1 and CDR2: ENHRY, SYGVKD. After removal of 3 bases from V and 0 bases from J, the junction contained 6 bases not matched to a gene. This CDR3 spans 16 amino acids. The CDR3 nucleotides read TGTGCCATCAGTGACCCGGACAGGGGAGGCTCCTACGAGCAGTACTTC. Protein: CAISDPDRGGSYEQYF.

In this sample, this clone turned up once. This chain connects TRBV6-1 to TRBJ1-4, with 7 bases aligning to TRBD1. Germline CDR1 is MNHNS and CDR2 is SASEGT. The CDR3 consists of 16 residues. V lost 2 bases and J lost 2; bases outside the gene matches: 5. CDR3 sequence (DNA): TGTGCCAGCAGTGAACGCTGGGGACAGACTAATGAAAAACTGTTTTTT. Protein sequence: CASSERWGQTNEKLFF.

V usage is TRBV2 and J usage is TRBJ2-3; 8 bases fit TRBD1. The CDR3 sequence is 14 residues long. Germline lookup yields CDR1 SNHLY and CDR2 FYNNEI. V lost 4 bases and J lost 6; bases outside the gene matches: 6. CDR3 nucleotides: TGTGCCAGCAGTGGTGACAGGGGCCTTGATACGCAGTATTTT. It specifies CASSGDRGLDTQYF. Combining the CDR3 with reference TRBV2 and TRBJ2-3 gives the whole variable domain EPEVTQTPSHQVTQMGQEVILRCVPISNHLYFYWYRQILGQKVEFLVSFYNNEISEKSEIFDDQFSVERPDGSNFTLKIRSTKLEDSAMYFCASSGDRGLDTQYFGPGTRLTVL.

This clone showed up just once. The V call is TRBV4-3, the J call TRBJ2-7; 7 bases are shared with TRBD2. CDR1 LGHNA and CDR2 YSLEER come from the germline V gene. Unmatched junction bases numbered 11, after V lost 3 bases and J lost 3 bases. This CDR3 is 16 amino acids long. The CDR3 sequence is CASSQGLAGEGYEQYF. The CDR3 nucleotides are TGCGCCAGCAGCCAGGGACTCGCGGGGGAGGGCTACGAGCAGTACTTC.

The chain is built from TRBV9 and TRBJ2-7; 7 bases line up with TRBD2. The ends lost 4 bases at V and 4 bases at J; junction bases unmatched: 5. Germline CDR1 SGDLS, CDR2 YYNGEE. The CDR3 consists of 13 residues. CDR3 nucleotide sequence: TGTGCCAGCAGCCTAGCGGAGCAATACGAGCAGTACTTC. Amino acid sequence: CASSLAEQYEQYF.